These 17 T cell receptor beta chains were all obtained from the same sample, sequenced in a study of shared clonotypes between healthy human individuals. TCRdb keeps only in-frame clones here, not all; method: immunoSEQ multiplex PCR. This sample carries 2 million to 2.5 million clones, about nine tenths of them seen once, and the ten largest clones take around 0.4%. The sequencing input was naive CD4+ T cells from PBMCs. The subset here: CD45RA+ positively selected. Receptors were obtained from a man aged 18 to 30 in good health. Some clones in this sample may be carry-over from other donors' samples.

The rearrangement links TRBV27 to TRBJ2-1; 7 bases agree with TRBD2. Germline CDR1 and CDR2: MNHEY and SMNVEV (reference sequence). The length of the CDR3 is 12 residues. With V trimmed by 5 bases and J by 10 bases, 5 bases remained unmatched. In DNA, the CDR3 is TGTGCCAGCAGTCCGAGGACTAGAGAGCAGTTCTTC. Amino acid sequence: CASSPRTREQFF.

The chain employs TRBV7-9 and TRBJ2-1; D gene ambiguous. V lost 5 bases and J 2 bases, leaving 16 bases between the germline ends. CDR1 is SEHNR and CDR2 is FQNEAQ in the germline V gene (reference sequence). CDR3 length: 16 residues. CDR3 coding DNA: TGTGCCAGCAGCCTCGTTGGAGAGATGGCCTACAATGAGCAGTTCTTC. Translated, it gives CASSLVGEMAYNEQFF. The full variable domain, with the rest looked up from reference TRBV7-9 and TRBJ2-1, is DTGVSQNPRHKITKRGQNVTFRCDPISEHNRLYWYRQTLGQGPEFLTYFQNEAQLEKSRLLSDRFSAERPKGSFSTLEIQRTEQGDSAMYLCASSLVGEMAYNEQFFGPGTRLTVL.

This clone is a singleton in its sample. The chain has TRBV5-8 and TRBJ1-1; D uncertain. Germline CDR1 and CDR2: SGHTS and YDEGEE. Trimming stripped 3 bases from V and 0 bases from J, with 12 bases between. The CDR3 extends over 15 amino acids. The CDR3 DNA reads TGTGCCAGCAGCTCATTCCGGGAGGTGAACACTGAAGCTTTCTTT. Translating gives CASSSFREVNTEAFF.

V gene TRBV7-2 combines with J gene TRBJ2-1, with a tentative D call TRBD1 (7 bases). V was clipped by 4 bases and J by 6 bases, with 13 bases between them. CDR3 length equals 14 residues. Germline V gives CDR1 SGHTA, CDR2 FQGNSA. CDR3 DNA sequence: TGTGCCAGCAGCTCCCCGCGGGACAGCAATGAGCAGTTCTTC. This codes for CASSSPRDSNEQFF.

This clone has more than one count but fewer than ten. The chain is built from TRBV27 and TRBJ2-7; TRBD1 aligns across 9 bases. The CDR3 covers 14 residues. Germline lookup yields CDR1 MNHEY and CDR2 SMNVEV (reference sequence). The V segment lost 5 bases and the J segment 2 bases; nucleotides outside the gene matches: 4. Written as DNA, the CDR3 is TGTGCCAGCAGTACCCGACAGGGGGCCTACGAGCAGTACTTC. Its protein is CASSTRQGAYEQYF.

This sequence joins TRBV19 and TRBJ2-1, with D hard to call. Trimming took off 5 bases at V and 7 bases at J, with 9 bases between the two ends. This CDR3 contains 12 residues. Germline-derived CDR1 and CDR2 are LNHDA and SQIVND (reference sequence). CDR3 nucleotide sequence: TGTGCCAGTAGTTCGGGCCATAATGAGCAGTTCTTC. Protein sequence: CASSSGHNEQFF.

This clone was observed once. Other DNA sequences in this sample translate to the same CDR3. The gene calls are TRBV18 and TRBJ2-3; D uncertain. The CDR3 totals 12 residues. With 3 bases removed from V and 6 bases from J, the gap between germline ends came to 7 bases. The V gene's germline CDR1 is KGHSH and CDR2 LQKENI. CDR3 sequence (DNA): TGTGCCAGCTCACCTTCCGGGGATACGCAGTATTTT. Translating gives CASSPSGDTQYF.

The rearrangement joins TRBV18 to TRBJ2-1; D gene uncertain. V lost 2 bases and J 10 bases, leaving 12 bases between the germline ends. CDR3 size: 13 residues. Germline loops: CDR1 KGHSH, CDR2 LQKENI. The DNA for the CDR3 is TGTGCCAGCTCACCAACTGCTAATGTGGAGCAGTTCTTC. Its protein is CASSPTANVEQFF. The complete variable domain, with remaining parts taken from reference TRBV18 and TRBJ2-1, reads NAGVMQNPRHLVRRRGQEARLRCSPMKGHSHVYWYRQLPEEGLKFMVYLQKENIIDESGMPKERFSAEFPKEGPSILRIQQVVRGDSAAYFCASSPTANVEQFFGPGTRLTVL.

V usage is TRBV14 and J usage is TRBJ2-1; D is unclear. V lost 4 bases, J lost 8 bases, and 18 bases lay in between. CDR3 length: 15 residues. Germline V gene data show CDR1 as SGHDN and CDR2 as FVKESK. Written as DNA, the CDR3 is TGTGCCAGCAGCCCCCGCGGAGTCGCTGTCCATGAGCAGTTCTTC. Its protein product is CASSPRGVAVHEQFF.

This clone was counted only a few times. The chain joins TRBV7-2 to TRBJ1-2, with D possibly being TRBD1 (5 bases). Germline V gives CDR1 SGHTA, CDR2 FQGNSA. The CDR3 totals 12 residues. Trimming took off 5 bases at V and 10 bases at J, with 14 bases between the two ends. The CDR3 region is CASSHSGPVYTF. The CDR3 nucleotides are TGTGCCAGCAGCCATTCGGGACCCGTCTACACCTTC. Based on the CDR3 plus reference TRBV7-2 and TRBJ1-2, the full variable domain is GAGVSQSPSNKVTEKGKDVELRCDPISGHTALYWYRQSLGQGLEFLIYFQGNSAPDKSGLPSDRFSAERTGGSVSTLTIQRTQQEDSAVYLCASSHSGPVYTFGSGTRLTVV.

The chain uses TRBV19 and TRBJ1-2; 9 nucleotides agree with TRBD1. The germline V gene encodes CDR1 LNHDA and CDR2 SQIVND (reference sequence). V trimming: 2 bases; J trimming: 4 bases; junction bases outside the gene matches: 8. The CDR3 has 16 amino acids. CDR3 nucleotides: TGTGCCAGTAGTATATTGGGACAGGGACGAGCCTATGGCTACACCTTC. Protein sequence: CASSILGQGRAYGYTF.

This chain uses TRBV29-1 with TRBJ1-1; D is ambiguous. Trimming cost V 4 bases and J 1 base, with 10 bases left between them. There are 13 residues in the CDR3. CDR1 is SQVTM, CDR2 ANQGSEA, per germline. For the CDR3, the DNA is TGCAGCGTTGCGGGGTGGGAGAACACTGAAGCTTTCTTT. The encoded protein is CSVAGWENTEAFF.

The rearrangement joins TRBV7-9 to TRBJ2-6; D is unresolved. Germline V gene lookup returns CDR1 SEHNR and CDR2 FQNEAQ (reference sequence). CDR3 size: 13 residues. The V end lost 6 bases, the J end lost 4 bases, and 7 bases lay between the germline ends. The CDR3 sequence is CASSSKGANVLTF. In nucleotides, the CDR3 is TGTGCCAGCAGTTCCAAGGGGGCCAACGTCCTGACTTTC.

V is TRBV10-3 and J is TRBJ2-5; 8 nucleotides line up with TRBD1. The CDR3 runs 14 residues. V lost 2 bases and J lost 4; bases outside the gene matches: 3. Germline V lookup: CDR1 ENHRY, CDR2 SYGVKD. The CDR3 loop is CAISERTGLETQYF. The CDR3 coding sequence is TGTGCCATCAGTGAGAGGACAGGGCTAGAGACCCAGTACTTC.

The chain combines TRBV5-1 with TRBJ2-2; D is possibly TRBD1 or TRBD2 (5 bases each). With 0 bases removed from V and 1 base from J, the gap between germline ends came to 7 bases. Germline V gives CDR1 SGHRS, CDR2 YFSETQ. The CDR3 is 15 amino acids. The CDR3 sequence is CASSLGDENTGELFF. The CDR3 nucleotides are TGCGCCAGCAGCTTGGGGGACGAGAACACCGGGGAGCTGTTTTTT.

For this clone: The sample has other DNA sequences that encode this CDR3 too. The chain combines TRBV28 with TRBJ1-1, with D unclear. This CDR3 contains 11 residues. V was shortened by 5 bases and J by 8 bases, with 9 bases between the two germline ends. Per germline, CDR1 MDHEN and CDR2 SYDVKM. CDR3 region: CASSLSTEAFF. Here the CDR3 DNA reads TGTGCCAGCAGTCTGTCGACAGAAGCTTTCTTT.

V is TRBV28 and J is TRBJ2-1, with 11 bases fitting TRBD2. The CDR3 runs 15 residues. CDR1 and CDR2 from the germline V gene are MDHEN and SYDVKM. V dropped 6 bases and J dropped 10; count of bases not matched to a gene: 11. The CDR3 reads CASSEQGTSGKEQFF. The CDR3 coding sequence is TGTGCCAGCAGCGAACAGGGGACTAGCGGTAAGGAGCAGTTCTTC.